This record concerns one T cell receptor (beta chain) sequence. Its antigen is not known. The ends were cut back, 11 bases at V and 1 base at J, with 12 bases in the middle. The CDR3 covers 13 residues. Germline CDR1 SGHTA, CDR2 FQGNSA. The entry originates in a study of cytomegalovirus exposure and HLA in healthy donors. Study background: Around 80 million unique TCR sequences came from HLA-typed donors in an early release. Study-level points and caveats: Highest at DRB1 and lowest at HLA-C, TCR association rates differed among HLA loci in a later analysis.

Both 60 Vbeta primers and 13 Jbeta primers went into the PCR. Clones were sequenced by immunoSEQ multiplex PCR, and TCRdb holds only the in-frame ones, with some missing. The table includes about 150,000 clones, 73% detected once. The receptor comes from a woman younger than 35 in good health and CMV-seronegative. The sequencing input was PBMCs. The chain links TRBV7-2 to TRBJ1-3; D is unresolved. CDR3 in amino acids: CASEEGSGNTIYF. The CDR3 DNA sequence: TGTGCCTCTGAGGAGGGTTCTGGAAACACCATATATTTT.